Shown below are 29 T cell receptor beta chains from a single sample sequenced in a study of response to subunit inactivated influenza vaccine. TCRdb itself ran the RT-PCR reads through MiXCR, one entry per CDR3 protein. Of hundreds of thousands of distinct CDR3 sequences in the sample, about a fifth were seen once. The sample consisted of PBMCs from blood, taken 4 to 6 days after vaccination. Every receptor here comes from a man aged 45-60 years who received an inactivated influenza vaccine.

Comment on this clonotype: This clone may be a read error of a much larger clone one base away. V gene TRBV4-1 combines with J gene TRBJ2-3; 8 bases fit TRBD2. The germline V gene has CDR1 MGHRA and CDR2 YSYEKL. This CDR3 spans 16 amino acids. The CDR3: CASSQDSGGGLDTRYF. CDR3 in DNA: TGCGCCAGCAGCCAAGATTCAGGCGGGGGGCTCGATACGCGGTATTTT.

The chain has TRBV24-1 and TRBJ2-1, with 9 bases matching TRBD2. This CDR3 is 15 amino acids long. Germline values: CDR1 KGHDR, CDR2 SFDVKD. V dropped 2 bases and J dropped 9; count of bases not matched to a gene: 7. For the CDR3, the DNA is TGTGCCACCAGTGATTGGGCTAGCGGGATTGGTGAGCAGTTCTTC. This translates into CATSDWASGIGEQFF.

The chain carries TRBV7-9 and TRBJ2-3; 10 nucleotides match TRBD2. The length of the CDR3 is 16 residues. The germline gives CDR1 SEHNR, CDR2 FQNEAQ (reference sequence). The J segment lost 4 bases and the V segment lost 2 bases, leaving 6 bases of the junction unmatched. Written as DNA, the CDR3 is TGTGCCAGCAGCTTACCCTCTAGCGGGAGCCCAGATACGCAGTATTTT. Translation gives CASSLPSSGSPDTQYF.

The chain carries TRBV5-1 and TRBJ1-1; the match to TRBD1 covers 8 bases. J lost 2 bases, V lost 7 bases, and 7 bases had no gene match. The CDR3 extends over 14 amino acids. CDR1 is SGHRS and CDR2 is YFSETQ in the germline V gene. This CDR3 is CASSGQGANTEAFF. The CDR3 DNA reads TGCGCCAGCTCCGGACAGGGAGCCAACACTGAAGCTTTCTTT.

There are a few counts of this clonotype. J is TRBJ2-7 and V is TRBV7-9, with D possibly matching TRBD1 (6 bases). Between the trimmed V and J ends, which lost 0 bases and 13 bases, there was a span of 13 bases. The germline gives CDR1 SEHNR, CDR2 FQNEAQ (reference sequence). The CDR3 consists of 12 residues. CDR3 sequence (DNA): TGTGCCAGCAGCTTAGCGTCGGGACACTTCTACTTC. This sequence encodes CASSLASGHFYF. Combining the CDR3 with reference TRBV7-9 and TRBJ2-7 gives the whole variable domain DTGVSQNPRHKITKRGQNVTFRCDPISEHNRLYWYRQTLGQGPEFLTYFQNEAQLEKSRLLSDRFSAERPKGSFSTLEIQRTEQGDSAMYLCASSLASGHFYFGPGTRLTVT.

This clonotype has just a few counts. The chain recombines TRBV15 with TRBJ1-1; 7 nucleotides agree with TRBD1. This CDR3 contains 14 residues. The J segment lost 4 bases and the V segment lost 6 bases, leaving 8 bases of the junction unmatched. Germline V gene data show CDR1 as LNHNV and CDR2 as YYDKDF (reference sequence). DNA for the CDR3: TGTGCCACCAGTCCCGACAGGGTAGGCACTGAAGCTTTCTTT. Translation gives CATSPDRVGTEAFF. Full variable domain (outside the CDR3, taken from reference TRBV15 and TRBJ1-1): DAMVIQNPRYQVTQFGKPVTLSCSQTLNHNVMYWYQQKSSQAPKLLFHYYDKDFNNEADTPDNFQSRRPNTSFCFLDIRSPGLGDTAMYLCATSPDRVGTEAFFGQGTRLTVV.

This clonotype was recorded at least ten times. The CDR3 loop reads CASSPGLHFYEQYF. The CDR3 nucleotides read TGTGCCAGCAGCCCCGGACTACACTTCTACGAGCAGTACTTC. The chain links TRBV5-6 to TRBJ2-7; D is possibly TRBD2 (6 bases). V was pared by 4 bases and J by 3 bases, with 14 bases between. Germline values: CDR1 SGHDT, CDR2 YYEEEE. The CDR3 spans 14 residues.

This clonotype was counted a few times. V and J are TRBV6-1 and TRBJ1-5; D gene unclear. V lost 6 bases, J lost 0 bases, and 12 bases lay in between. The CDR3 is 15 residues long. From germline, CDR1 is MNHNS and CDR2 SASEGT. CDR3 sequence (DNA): TGTGCCAGCAGCCAAAGCCGGAATAGCAATCAGCCCCAGCATTTT. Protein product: CASSQSRNSNQPQHF.

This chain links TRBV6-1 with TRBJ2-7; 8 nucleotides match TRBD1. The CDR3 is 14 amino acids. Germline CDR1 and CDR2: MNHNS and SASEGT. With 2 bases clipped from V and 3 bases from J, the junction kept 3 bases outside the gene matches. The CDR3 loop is CASSEQGANYEQYF. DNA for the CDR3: TGTGCCAGCAGTGAACAGGGGGCGAACTACGAGCAGTACTTC.

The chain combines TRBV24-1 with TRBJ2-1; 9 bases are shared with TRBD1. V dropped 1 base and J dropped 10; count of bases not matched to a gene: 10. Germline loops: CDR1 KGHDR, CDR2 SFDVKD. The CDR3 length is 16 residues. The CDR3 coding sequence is TGTGCCACCAGTGATTTTCGGGCTAGGACAGGGGACGAGCAGTTCTTC. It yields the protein CATSDFRARTGDEQFF.

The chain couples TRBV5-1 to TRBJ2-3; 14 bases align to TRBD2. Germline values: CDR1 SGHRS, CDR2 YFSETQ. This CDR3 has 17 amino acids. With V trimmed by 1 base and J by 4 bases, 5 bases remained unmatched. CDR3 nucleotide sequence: TGCGCCAGCAGCTTGAACCTGGGACTAGCGGGAGCAGATACGCAGTATTTT. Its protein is CASSLNLGLAGADTQYF.

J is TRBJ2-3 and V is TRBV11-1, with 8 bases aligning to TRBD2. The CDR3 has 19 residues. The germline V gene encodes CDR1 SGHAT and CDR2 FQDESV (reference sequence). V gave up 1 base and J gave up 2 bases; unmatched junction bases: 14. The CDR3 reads CASSLVVAGTTRTTDTQYF. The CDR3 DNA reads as TGTGCCAGCAGCTTAGTAGTAGCGGGAACAACCAGGACCACAGATACGCAGTATTTT.

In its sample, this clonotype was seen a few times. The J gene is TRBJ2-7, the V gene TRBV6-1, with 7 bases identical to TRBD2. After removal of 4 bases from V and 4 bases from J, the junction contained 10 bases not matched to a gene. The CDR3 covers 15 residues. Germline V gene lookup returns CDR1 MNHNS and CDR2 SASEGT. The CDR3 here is CASSVFREVGYEQYF. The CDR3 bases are TGTGCCAGCAGTGTCTTCCGGGAGGTCGGGTACGAGCAGTACTTC.

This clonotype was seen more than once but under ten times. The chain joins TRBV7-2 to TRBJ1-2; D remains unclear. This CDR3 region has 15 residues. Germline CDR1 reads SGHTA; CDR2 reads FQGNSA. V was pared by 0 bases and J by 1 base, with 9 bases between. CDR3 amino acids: CASSLAVGDNYGYTF. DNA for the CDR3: TGTGCCAGCAGCTTAGCCGTGGGAGATAACTATGGCTACACCTTC.

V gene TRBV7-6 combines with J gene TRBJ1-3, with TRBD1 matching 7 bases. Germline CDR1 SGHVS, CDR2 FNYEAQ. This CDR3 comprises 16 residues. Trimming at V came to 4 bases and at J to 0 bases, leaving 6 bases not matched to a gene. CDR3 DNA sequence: TGTGCCAGCAGCTCAACAGGGGTCCGCTCTGGAAACACCATATATTTT. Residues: CASSSTGVRSGNTIYF.

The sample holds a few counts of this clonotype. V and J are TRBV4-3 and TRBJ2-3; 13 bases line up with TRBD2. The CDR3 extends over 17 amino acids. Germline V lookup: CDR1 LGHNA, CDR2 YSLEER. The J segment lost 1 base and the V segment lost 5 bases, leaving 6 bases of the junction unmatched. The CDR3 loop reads CASSFRTSGRGTDTQYF. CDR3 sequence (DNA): TGCGCCAGCAGCTTCCGGACTAGCGGGAGAGGCACAGATACGCAGTATTTT.

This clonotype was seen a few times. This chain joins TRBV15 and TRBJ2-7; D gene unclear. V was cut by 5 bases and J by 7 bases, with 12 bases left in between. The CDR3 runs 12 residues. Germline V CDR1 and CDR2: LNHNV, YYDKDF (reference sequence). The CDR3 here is CATSLKGREQYF. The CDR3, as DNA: TGTGCCACCAGCCTAAAGGGTAGGGAGCAGTACTTC.

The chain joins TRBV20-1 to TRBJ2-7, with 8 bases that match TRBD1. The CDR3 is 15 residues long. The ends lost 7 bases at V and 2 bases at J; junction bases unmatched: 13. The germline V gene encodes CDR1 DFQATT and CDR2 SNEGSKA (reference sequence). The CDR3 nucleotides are TGCAGTGTCGCAAACCGGGACAGGCGACCCTACGAGCAGTACTTC. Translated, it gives CSVANRDRRPYEQYF.

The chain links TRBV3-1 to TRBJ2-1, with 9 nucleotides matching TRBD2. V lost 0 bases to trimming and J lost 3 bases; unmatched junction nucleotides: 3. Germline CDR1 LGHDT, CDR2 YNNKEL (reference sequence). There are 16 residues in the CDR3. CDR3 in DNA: TGTGCCAGCAGCCAAGAAGCTAGCGGGGTCTACAATGAGCAGTTCTTC. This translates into CASSQEASGVYNEQFF.

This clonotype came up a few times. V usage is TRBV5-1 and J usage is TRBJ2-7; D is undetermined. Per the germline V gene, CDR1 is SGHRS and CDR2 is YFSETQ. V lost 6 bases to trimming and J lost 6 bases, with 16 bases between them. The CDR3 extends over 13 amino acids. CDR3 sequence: CASKSADTAEQYF. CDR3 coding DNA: TGCGCCAGCAAGTCCGCAGATACGGCCGAGCAGTACTTC.

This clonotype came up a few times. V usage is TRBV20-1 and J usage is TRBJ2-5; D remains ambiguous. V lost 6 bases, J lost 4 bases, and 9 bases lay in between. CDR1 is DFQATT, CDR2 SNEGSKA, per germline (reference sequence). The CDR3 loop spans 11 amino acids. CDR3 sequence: CSAGLLETQYF. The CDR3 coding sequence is TGCAGTGCAGGGTTACTAGAGACCCAGTACTTC.

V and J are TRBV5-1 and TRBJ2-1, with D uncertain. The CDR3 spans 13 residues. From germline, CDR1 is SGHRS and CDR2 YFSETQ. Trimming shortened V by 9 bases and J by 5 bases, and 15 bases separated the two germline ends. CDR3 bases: TGCGCCACCTCCCCGGGTAGACACAATGAGCAGTTCTTC. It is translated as CATSPGRHNEQFF.

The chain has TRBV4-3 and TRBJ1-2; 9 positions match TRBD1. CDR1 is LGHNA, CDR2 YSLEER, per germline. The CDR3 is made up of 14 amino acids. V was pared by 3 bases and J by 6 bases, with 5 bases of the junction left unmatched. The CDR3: CASSHAGTGNGYTF. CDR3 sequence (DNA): TGCGCCAGCAGCCACGCCGGGACAGGGAATGGCTACACCTTC.

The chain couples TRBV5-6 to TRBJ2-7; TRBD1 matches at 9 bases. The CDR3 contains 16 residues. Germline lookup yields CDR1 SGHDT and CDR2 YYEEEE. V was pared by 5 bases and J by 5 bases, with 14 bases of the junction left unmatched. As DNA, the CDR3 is TGTGCCAGCAGACCACCGCCCGGGACAGGGTATCACGAGCAGTACTTC. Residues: CASRPPPGTGYHEQYF.

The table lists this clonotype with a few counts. The CDR3 spells CASSSPLQRGTSYNEQFF. In nucleotides, the CDR3 is TGTGCCAGCAGTTCCCCACTCCAGCGGGGTACCTCCTACAATGAGCAGTTCTTC. The chain couples TRBV6-2 or TRBV6-3 to TRBJ2-1; 7 bases align to TRBD2. The CDR3 runs to 18 residues. V lost 4 bases and J lost 0; bases outside the gene matches: 12. Germline lookup yields CDR1 MNHEY and CDR2 SVGEGT.

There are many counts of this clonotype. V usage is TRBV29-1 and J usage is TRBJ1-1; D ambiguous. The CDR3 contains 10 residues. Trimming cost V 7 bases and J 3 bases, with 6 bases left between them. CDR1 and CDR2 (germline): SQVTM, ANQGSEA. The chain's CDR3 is CSARYTEAFF. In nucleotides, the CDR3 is TGCAGCGCCCGTTACACTGAAGCTTTCTTT.

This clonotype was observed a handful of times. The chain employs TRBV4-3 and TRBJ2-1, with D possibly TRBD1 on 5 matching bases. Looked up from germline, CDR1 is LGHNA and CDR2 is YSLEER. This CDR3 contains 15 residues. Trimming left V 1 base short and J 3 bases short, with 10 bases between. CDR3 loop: CASSQAGNSYNEQFF. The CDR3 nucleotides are TGCGCCAGCAGCCAAGCAGGGAACAGCTACAATGAGCAGTTCTTC.

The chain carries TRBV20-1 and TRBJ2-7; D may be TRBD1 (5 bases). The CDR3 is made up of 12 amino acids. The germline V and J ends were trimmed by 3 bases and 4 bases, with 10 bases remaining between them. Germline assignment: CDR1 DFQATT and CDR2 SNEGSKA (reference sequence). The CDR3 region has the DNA TGCAGTGCTAGGGTAGGGGAATACGAGCAGTACTTC. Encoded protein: CSARVGEYEQYF.

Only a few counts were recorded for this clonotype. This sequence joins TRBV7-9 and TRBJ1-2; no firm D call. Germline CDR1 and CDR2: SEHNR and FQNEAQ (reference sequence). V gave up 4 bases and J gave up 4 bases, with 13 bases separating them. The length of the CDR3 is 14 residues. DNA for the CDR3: TGTGCCAGCAGCTCGAACGAGGATACCTATGGCTACACCTTC. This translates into CASSSNEDTYGYTF.